The source of this T cell receptor (beta chain) is a study of human T cells and chemical hapten exposure. As for the study in general: Minor pooled library volume differences mainly drove per-sample TCR yield variation. The study, taken as a whole, reports: The number of TCRs over 1 in 1000 frequency stayed unchanged after DPC.

The CDR3 sequence is 12 residues long. Per the germline V gene, CDR1 is SGHTA and CDR2 is FQGNSA. Trimming removed 4 bases at V and 10 bases at J, with 13 bases between. Individual cDNA molecules (in the library) carried attached unique molecular identifiers. Per the authors' pipeline: Sampled TCR counts reached a median of approximately 93,000 per sample, with values ranging from roughly 20,000 to 700,000. TCRdb reprocessed the RACE reads with MiXCR, giving one entry per CDR3 protein. TCRdb's processing, not the authors' own work, is the source of the V and J calls. Of around 45,000 distinct CDR3 sequences listed, 3.7% are singletons. The time point denotes: healthy volunteer bleed at 6 weeks. The authors' total RNA extraction used unfractionated whole blood. This clonotype was counted only a few times. No antigen is known for it.

The sequenced sample was whole blood. The chain joins TRBV7-2 to TRBJ1-1; weak D call: TRBD1 (5 bases). The clonotype was recovered from a human donor in good health. Some clones in this sample may be carry-over from other donors' samples. The DNA for the CDR3 is TGTGCCAGCAGCTGGGCCAGGGATGGAGCTTTCTTT. Translation: CASSWARDGAFF.